The 11 T cell receptor beta chains below were found in one sample sequenced in a study of cytomegalovirus exposure and HLA in healthy donors. Primers: 60 Vbeta forward and 13 Jbeta reverse. The assay was immunoSEQ multiplex PCR, and TCRdb's table has in-frame clones only and misses some. The table has tens of thousands of clones, roughly two thirds seen once. Sample: PBMCs. These TCRs come from a human donor in good health.

As concerns this clone: Its ends do not fully match the called genes, so a read error is possible. The chain couples TRBV6-5 to TRBJ1-6; possible D gene TRBD1, 5 bases. This CDR3 has 15 amino acids. Germline loops: CDR1 MNHEY, CDR2 SVGAGI. The CDR3 loop is CASSYPSGYWRGPGF. CDR3 coding DNA: TGTGCCAGCAGTTACCCGTCAGGGTATTGGAGGGGACCTGGCTTT.

The chain joins TRBV5-4 to TRBJ2-7; TRBD2 matches 8 bases. CDR3 length equals 14 residues. Per germline, CDR1 SGHNT and CDR2 YYREEE (reference sequence). The trim removed 0 bases at V and 5 bases at J, leaving 4 bases unmatched. CDR3 sequence: CASSLGGGRNEQYF. Written as DNA, the CDR3 is TGTGCCAGCAGCTTGGGCGGGGGGAGGAACGAGCAGTACTTC.

This chain uses TRBV5-4 with TRBJ1-4; 7 bases fit TRBD1. The CDR3 has 15 residues. V shed 0 bases and J 8 bases; nucleotides not matched to a gene: 7. Germline values: CDR1 SGHNT, CDR2 YYREEE (reference sequence). The CDR3 DNA follows: TGTGCCAGCAGCTTGGGAGGGGGCGTACGAGAAAAACTGTTTTTT. Its protein product is CASSLGGGVREKLFF.

This clone was detected only a few times. This chain's CDR3 is CASSQPGLAGEGTDTQYF. In DNA form, the CDR3 reads TGTGCCAGCAGTCAACCGGGACTAGCGGGGGAGGGCACAGATACGCAGTATTTT. The chain has TRBV5-4 and TRBJ2-3; 14 bases are a match to TRBD2. Trimming removed 5 bases from V and 1 base from J; junction bases left unmatched: 9. Germline CDR1 SGHNT, CDR2 YYREEE (reference sequence). The CDR3 has 18 residues.

V gene TRBV5-1 combines with J gene TRBJ1-1; D possibly corresponds to TRBD1 (5 bases). There are 13 residues in the CDR3. CDR1 and CDR2 (germline): SGHRS, YFSETQ. The V end was cut by 7 bases, the J end by 1 base, with 11 bases between. In DNA, the CDR3 is TGCGCCAGCCGGACATCCCGGAACACTGAAGCTTTCTTT. It encodes CASRTSRNTEAFF.

V usage is TRBV29-1 and J usage is TRBJ2-7, with 8 bases matching TRBD1. Germline CDR1 SQVTM, CDR2 ANQGSEA. V dropped 4 bases and J dropped 0; count of bases not matched to a gene: 8. The CDR3 extends over 15 amino acids. The CDR3 loop is CSVAGQGLSSYEQYF. The DNA of the CDR3 is TGCAGCGTTGCTGGACAGGGCTTAAGCTCCTACGAGCAGTACTTC.

The chain joins TRBV4-3 to TRBJ2-3, with D possibly being TRBD1 (8 bases). CDR1 is LGHNA and CDR2 is YSLEER in the germline V gene. Trimming stripped 3 bases from V and 0 bases from J, with 13 bases between. This CDR3 contains 16 residues. CDR3 sequence reads: CASSQNRGGSTDTQYF. Written as DNA, the CDR3 is TGCGCCAGCAGCCAGAACAGGGGGGGGAGCACAGATACGCAGTATTTT.

The chain couples TRBV10-3 to TRBJ2-1, with 7 positions matching TRBD1. Trimming cost V 5 bases and J 2 bases; bases outside gene matches: 6. From germline, CDR1 is ENHRY and CDR2 SYGVKD. The CDR3 length is 15 residues. The CDR3: CAISRQGEPYNEQFF. The CDR3 DNA reads TGTGCCATCAGTAGACAGGGTGAACCCTACAATGAGCAGTTCTTC.

V and J are TRBV2 and TRBJ2-3, with D possibly TRBD2 on 5 matching bases. Trimming removed 4 bases at V and 3 bases at J, with 8 bases between. The CDR3 runs 13 residues. Germline V gene lookup returns CDR1 SNHLY and CDR2 FYNNEI. The CDR3 loop reads CASSGGYTDTQYF. The CDR3 nucleotides are TGTGCCAGCAGTGGAGGGTATACAGATACGCAGTATTTT. Full variable domain (rest looked up from reference TRBV2 and TRBJ2-3): EPEVTQTPSHQVTQMGQEVILRCVPISNHLYFYWYRQILGQKVEFLVSFYNNEISEKSEIFDDQFSVERPDGSNFTLKIRSTKLEDSAMYFCASSGGYTDTQYFGPGTRLTVL.

V is TRBV5-1 and J is TRBJ1-4; 7 bases map to TRBD1. This CDR3 comprises 13 residues. Germline V gives CDR1 SGHRS, CDR2 YFSETQ. V dropped 0 bases and J dropped 9; count of bases not matched to a gene: 2. CDR3 DNA sequence: TGCGCCAGCAGCTTGGGACAGGGAAAAAAACTGTTTTTT. This gives the protein CASSLGQGKKLFF.

This chain connects TRBV5-1 to TRBJ2-5; D gene ambiguous. In germline, CDR1 is SGHRS, CDR2 YFSETQ. V lost 2 bases and J lost 3, with 8 bases in between. The CDR3 contains 13 residues. The CDR3 spells CASSFLAEETQYF. The CDR3 nucleotides are TGCGCCAGCAGCTTCCTCGCGGAAGAGACCCAGTACTTC. Based on the CDR3 plus reference TRBV5-1 and TRBJ2-5, the full variable domain is KAGVTQTPRYLIKTRGQQVTLSCSPISGHRSVSWYQQTPGQGLQFLFEYFSETQRNKGNFPGRFSGRQFSNSRSEMNVSTLELGDSALYLCASSFLAEETQYFGPGTRLLVL.